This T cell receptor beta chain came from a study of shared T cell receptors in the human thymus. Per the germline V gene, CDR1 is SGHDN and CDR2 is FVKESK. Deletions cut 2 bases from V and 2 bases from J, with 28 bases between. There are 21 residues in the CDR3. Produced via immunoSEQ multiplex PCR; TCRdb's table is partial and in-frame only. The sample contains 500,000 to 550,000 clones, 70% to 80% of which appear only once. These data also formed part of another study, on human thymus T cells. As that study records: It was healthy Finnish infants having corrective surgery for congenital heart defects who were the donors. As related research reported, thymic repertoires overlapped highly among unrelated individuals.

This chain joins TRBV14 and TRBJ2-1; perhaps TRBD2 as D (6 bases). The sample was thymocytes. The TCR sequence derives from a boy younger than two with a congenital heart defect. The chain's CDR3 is CASSQQGELADYPSTYNEQFF. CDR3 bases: TGTGCCAGCAGCCAACAAGGGGAGTTAGCGGACTACCCGTCGACCTACAATGAGCAGTTCTTC.